This TCR beta chain derives from a study of cytomegalovirus exposure and HLA in healthy donors. This clone has a single count. PCR amplification relied on 60 Vbeta primers (plus 13 Jbeta primers). TCRdb's copy holds only in-frame clones and misses some; the assay was immunoSEQ multiplex PCR. The data contain some 130,000 clones, 80% to 90% of them seen just once; the ten biggest clones take up around 11%. The CDR3 runs to 13 residues. Trimming removed 10 bases from V and 2 bases from J, with 14 bases in between. CDR1 LNHDA and CDR2 SQIVND come from the germline V gene (reference sequence). The sequence came from a male donor in good health and CMV-seropositive. The gene calls are TRBV19 and TRBJ1-1; weak D call: TRBD1 (6 bases). The specimen was PBMCs. The CDR3 protein is CATGTLRNTEAFF. The CDR3 DNA reads TGTGCCACTGGGACACTTCGTAACACTGAAGCTTTCTTT.